This T cell receptor (beta chain) came from a study of blood T cell repertoires in COVID-19. In the study overall: COVID-19 samples from acute and convalescent phases originated in the United States, Italy and Spain.

Under the authors' procedure: Using reference gene primer amplification, nucleated cell counts were estimated. Sequenced by immunoSEQ multiplex PCR; TCRdb stores in-frame clones only, minus some. The V and J calls and clone size come from that table; D and trimming were worked out from the DNA. The sample holds some 350,000 clones, approximately 90% seen once. Trimming cost V 1 base and J 3 bases; bases outside gene matches: 8. This CDR3 is built from 16 residues. The germline V gene encodes CDR1 LGHDT and CDR2 YNNKEL (reference sequence). In Cohort 3, a recovered donor had either two negative PCRs, clearance, or symptom resolution.

The chain uses TRBV3-1 (or the pseudogene TRBV3-2) and TRBJ2-7; the match to TRBD2 covers 8 bases. Sequenced: PBMCs or T cells enriched from blood (not recorded which). This sequence was found in a man aged 18-30 years who had recovered from COVID-19. The CDR3 sequence is CASSQGRGSGDYEQYF. The CDR3 region has the DNA TGTGCCAGCAGCCAAGGAAGGGGTAGCGGGGACTACGAGCAGTACTTC.